This T cell receptor (beta chain) was recorded in a study of T cells of healthy individuals. The V segment lost 4 bases and the J segment 4 bases; nucleotides outside the gene matches: 6. The CDR3 extends over 15 amino acids. Germline lookup yields CDR1 LGHNA and CDR2 YSLEER. This clonotype was observed many times. TCRdb independently ran MiXCR on the 5' RACE reads; one entry per CDR3 protein. The sample holds some 82,000 distinct CDR3 sequences, roughly 5% seen once. The J gene is TRBJ1-4, the V gene TRBV4-3; TRBD1 matches 7 bases. The receptor was derived from a female donor in good health. The CDR3 DNA follows: TGCGCCAGCAGCCCAGGGGACAGTCATAATGAAAAACTGTTTTTT. Protein sequence: CASSPGDSHNEKLFF.